This TCR beta chain was captured in a study of early T cells in non-severe SARS-CoV-2 infection. Study context: The study sequenced bulk RNA from unsorted whole blood, with chains unpaired.

Unique molecular identifier tags were affixed to discrete cDNA molecules. Each CDR3 protein gets one entry after TCRdb re-called the 5' RACE reads with MiXCR. Of 50,000 to 75,000 distinct CDR3 sequences listed, 8.8% are singletons. The CDR3 runs 14 residues. Trimming removed 1 base at V and 4 bases at J, with 8 bases between. Germline lookup yields CDR1 KGHSH and CDR2 LQKENI. This clonotype appeared a few times. The chain carries TRBV18 and TRBJ1-3; D possibly corresponds to TRBD1 (5 bases). The specimen comprised whole blood, sampled at baseline. This TCR was sampled from an adult who was a healthcare worker with PCR-confirmed SARS-CoV-2 infection or an uninfected control (not recorded which). The CDR3 region has the DNA TGTGCCAGCTCACCACAGGGGAAAGGAAACACCATATATTTT. The encoded protein is CASSPQGKGNTIYF.